Sequencing of this TCR beta chain was carried out in a study of regulatory T cells in long-lasting Graves disease. For TCR beta, libraries came from iRepertoire HTBI primers and Arm-PCR of CDR3 regions. TCRdb re-called the multiplex PCR reads through MiXCR, storing one row per CDR3 protein. The table shows roughly 430,000 distinct CDR3 sequences, with roughly 23% occurring only once. The table lists this clonotype with many counts. The sample's time point: persistent/refractory GD, antithyroid drugs over 5 years with positive TRAb. After RNA was extracted from PBMCs, the TCR library was made from it. Specimen: peripheral blood mononuclear cells (PBMCs), collected when the disease was refractory, from a patient treated with antithyroid drugs. The clonotype comes from a female donor with Graves disease.

In DNA, the CDR3 is TGTGCCTCCCTACTAGCAGGCAGTTCCACTGAAGCTTTCTTT. It specifies CASLLAGSSTEAFF. The J gene is TRBJ1-1, the V gene TRBV30, with no clear D. Germline loops: CDR1 GTSNPN, CDR2 SVGIG (reference sequence). This CDR3 region has 14 residues. V shed 7 bases and J shed 4 bases, with 19 bases lying between them.